The 27 T cell receptor beta chains given below trace back to one sample, sequenced in a study of response to subunit inactivated influenza vaccine. Each CDR3 protein gets one entry after TCRdb re-called the RT-PCR reads with MiXCR. Here the sample spans more than 200,000 distinct CDR3 sequences, roughly an eighth being singletons. The sample was non-naive T cells sorted from PBMCs, taken roughly 2 weeks before vaccination. Receptor source: a man in his forties or fifties who received an inactivated influenza vaccine.

The chain carries TRBV20-1 and TRBJ2-7; 7 bases map to TRBD2. V lost 5 bases, J lost 2 bases, and 9 bases stayed unmatched. CDR3 size: 14 residues. Germline CDR1 is DFQATT and CDR2 is SNEGSKA (reference sequence). The DNA for the CDR3 is TGCAGTGCTCGAGGGCCGGGAGGAGCCTACGAGCAGTACTTC. It is translated as CSARGPGGAYEQYF.

The gene calls are TRBV6-2 or TRBV6-3 and TRBJ1-5; the D gene is possibly TRBD1 (5 bases). The V gene's germline CDR1 is MNHEY and CDR2 SVGEGT. V dropped 5 bases and J dropped 5 bases, with 10 bases sitting between them. The CDR3 sequence is 13 residues long. Here the CDR3 DNA reads TGTGCCAGCAGTGACAGACAGTATCAGCCCCAGCATTTT. This sequence encodes CASSDRQYQPQHF.

There are a few counts of this clonotype. The chain is built from TRBV3-1 and TRBJ2-2; unclear D gene. Germline-derived CDR1 and CDR2 are LGHDT and YNNKEL (reference sequence). This CDR3 is built from 15 residues. The ends were cut back, 1 base at V and 1 base at J, with 7 bases in the middle. DNA of the CDR3: TGTGCCAGCAGCCAAGGCGACTTGAACACCGGGGAGCTGTTTTTT. It codes for CASSQGDLNTGELFF.

The chain recombines TRBV5-1 with TRBJ2-2; perhaps TRBD2 as D (6 bases). Germline V gene data show CDR1 as SGHRS and CDR2 as YFSETQ. Trimming stripped 0 bases from V and 1 base from J, with 7 bases between. This CDR3 is 15 amino acids long. The chain's CDR3 is CASSLEGLNTGELFF. CDR3 coding DNA: TGCGCCAGCAGCTTGGAGGGACTGAACACCGGGGAGCTGTTTTTT.

This chain links TRBV7-8 with TRBJ2-2, with D unresolved. Trimming cost V 1 base and J 6 bases, with 6 bases left between them. The CDR3 sequence is 13 residues long. CDR1 is SGHVS, CDR2 FQNEAQ, per germline. The DNA of the CDR3 is TGTGCCAGCAGCTTAGGTTTGGCCGGGGAGCTGTTTTTT. It yields the protein CASSLGLAGELFF.

There are a few counts of this clonotype. J is TRBJ2-7 and V is TRBV12-3 or TRBV12-4, with D perhaps TRBD2 (7 bases). The CDR3 has 14 amino acids. The V end lost 6 bases, the J end lost 2 bases, and 14 bases lay between the germline ends. CDR3 DNA: TGTGCCAGCAGAGAAAGGGGGGGAACCTACGAGCAGTACTTC. Amino acid sequence: CASRERGGTYEQYF.

V gene TRBV20-1 combines with J gene TRBJ2-3; D not resolved. Per germline, CDR1 DFQATT and CDR2 SNEGSKA (reference sequence). This CDR3 has 12 residues. The V gene lost 5 bases and the J gene lost 4 bases, with 10 bases spanning the gap. The CDR3 loop reads CSAQQSADTQYF. The CDR3 nucleotides read TGCAGTGCTCAGCAGTCGGCAGATACGCAGTATTTT.

A few counts support this clonotype. This chain connects TRBV12-3 or TRBV12-4 to TRBJ2-7; no clear D. V was shortened by 6 bases and J by 3 bases, with 12 bases between the two germline ends. The CDR3 runs 13 residues. The DNA for the CDR3 is TGTGCCAGCAGCCCGCGCTATAACTACGAGCAGTACTTC. Protein product: CASSPRYNYEQYF.

Details on this clonotype: Germline and junction disagree at one end, which may indicate a read error. The chain carries TRBV5-1 and TRBJ2-7, with D possibly being TRBD2 (6 bases). This CDR3 comprises 14 residues. CDR1 is SGHRS and CDR2 is YFSETQ in the germline V gene. The DNA for the CDR3 is TGCGCCAGCAGCTTCGACGGGACTTCCTACGAGCAGCACTTC. It yields the protein CASSFDGTSYEQHF.

The V and J genes are TRBV6-2 or TRBV6-3 and TRBJ1-5; TRBD1 matches at 7 bases. The CDR3 is made up of 14 amino acids. Unmatched junction bases numbered 5, after V lost 5 bases and J lost 4 bases. The germline gives CDR1 MNHEY, CDR2 SVGEGT. The CDR3 reads CASSPGQPNQPQHF. CDR3 nucleotides: TGTGCCAGCAGTCCGGGACAGCCTAATCAGCCCCAGCATTTT.

This rearrangement joins TRBV24-1 to TRBJ2-1; TRBD2 matches at 9 bases. V shed 4 bases and J 4 bases; nucleotides not matched to a gene: 7. This CDR3 comprises 16 residues. Germline CDR1 reads KGHDR; CDR2 reads SFDVKD. The CDR3 reads CATSDQTSGPYNEQFF. CDR3 nucleotide sequence: TGTGCCACCAGTGACCAGACTAGCGGACCTTACAATGAGCAGTTCTTC.

This clonotype has ten or more counts. This sequence joins TRBV5-1 and TRBJ2-1, with unresolved D. This CDR3 is built from 14 residues. CDR1 SGHRS and CDR2 YFSETQ come from the germline V gene. V shed 4 bases and J shed 4 bases, with 12 bases lying between them. CDR3 DNA: TGCGCCAGCAGCGTCGGCGGTGGTTACAATGAGCAGTTCTTC. Protein product: CASSVGGGYNEQFF.

This clonotype was found many times. The chain is built from TRBV7-2 and TRBJ2-3; D is ambiguous. The length of the CDR3 is 13 residues. CDR1 is SGHTA and CDR2 is FQGNSA in the germline V gene. The V gene lost 1 base and the J gene lost 3 bases, with 5 bases spanning the gap. Here the CDR3 DNA reads TGTGCCAGCAGCTTAGGACTTACAGATACGCAGTATTTT. Translation gives CASSLGLTDTQYF.

In its sample, this clonotype was seen a few times. This chain uses TRBV19 with TRBJ2-2; D uncertain. The CDR3 has 15 amino acids. CDR1 and CDR2 (germline): LNHDA, SQIVND (reference sequence). V lost 4 bases and J 2 bases, leaving 11 bases between the germline ends. For the CDR3, the DNA is TGTGCCAGTAGTACCCCGGGCCGAAACACCGGGGAGCTGTTTTTT. Translated: CASSTPGRNTGELFF.

This clonotype has at least ten counts. The chain combines TRBV5-1 with TRBJ2-3; the D gene is possibly TRBD2 (6 bases). V was trimmed by 2 bases and J by 0 bases, leaving 10 bases between them. The CDR3 spans 15 residues. The germline CDR1 and CDR2 sequences are SGHRS and YFSETQ. CDR3 residues: CASSFVAGSTDTQYF. In DNA, the CDR3 is TGCGCCAGCAGCTTCGTTGCGGGGAGCACAGATACGCAGTATTTT. The full variable domain, completed using reference TRBV5-1 and TRBJ2-3, is KAGVTQTPRYLIKTRGQQVTLSCSPISGHRSVSWYQQTPGQGLQFLFEYFSETQRNKGNFPGRFSGRQFSNSRSEMNVSTLELGDSALYLCASSFVAGSTDTQYFGPGTRLTVL.

This clonotype has more than one count but fewer than ten. The genes are TRBV6-5 and TRBJ2-1; TRBD1 aligns across 8 bases. V was clipped by 2 bases and J by 6 bases; unmatched bases: 12. The CDR3 consists of 17 residues. Germline V gives CDR1 MNHEY, CDR2 SVGAGI. Here the CDR3 reads CASSYAPRTGRGNEQFF. CDR3 nucleotides: TGTGCCAGCAGTTACGCCCCCAGGACAGGGCGCGGCAATGAGCAGTTCTTC.

This clonotype was counted only a few times. V is TRBV21-1 and J is TRBJ2-7; the tabulated D call, TRBD2, remains unverified against the DNA. TRBV21-1 is given as a pseudogene. CDR3 length equals 15 residues. Here the CDR3 DNA reads TGTGCCAGCATCTTACGTGGGACTAGCGGATACGAGCAGTACTTC. This translates into CASILRGTSGYEQYF.

This clonotype was seen many times. The rearrangement joins TRBV24-1 to TRBJ2-1; D possibly corresponds to TRBD1 (6 bases). CDR3 size: 16 residues. The germline V gene has CDR1 KGHDR and CDR2 SFDVKD. V lost 3 bases and J 0 bases, leaving 11 bases between the germline ends. Here the CDR3 reads CATSDPSTGSYNEQFF. The CDR3 bases are TGTGCCACCAGTGATCCATCGACAGGCTCCTACAATGAGCAGTTCTTC.

This clonotype was seen at least ten times. The CDR3 spells CATSEDASGNTIYF. The CDR3 bases are TGTGCCACCAGCGAAGATGCTTCGGGAAACACCATATATTTT. The chain couples TRBV15 to TRBJ1-3; D remains ambiguous. The V end lost 5 bases, the J end lost 4 bases, and 12 bases lay between the germline ends. In germline, CDR1 is LNHNV, CDR2 YYDKDF (reference sequence). The CDR3 is made up of 14 amino acids.

This clonotype came up a few times. V and J are TRBV7-2 and TRBJ1-5; D gene uncertain. Germline V gives CDR1 SGHTA, CDR2 FQGNSA. The CDR3 is 15 residues long. Trimming pared 1 base from V and 1 base from J, leaving 8 bases between. The CDR3 sequence is CASSLVAVSNQPQHF. For the CDR3, the DNA is TGTGCCAGCAGCTTAGTGGCAGTAAGCAATCAGCCCCAGCATTTT.

Notes on this clonotype: A much larger clone lies a single base off, so this may be a read error. V is TRBV5-1 and J is TRBJ2-2; D gene ambiguous. Per germline, CDR1 SGHRS and CDR2 YFSETQ. CDR3 length: 15 amino acids. The V and J ends lost 3 bases and 2 bases respectively, with 11 bases between them. This chain's CDR3 is CASSSRVINTGELFF. The CDR3 coding sequence is TGCGCCAGCAGCTCGCGTGTAATCAACACCGGGGAGCTGTTTTTT.

This chain uses TRBV21-1 with TRBJ2-7. TRBV21-1 is marked as a pseudogene. The CDR3 has 13 residues. The CDR3 is CASSFDIAYEQYF. CDR3 nucleotide sequence: TGTGCCAGCAGCTTCGACATCGCCTACGAGCAGTACTTC.

The chain combines TRBV20-1 with TRBJ2-4; D is perhaps TRBD1 or TRBD2 (5 bases each). The V end was cut by 6 bases, the J end by 3 bases, with 9 bases between. The germline CDR1 and CDR2 sequences are DFQATT and SNEGSKA (reference sequence). The CDR3 runs to 12 residues. The CDR3 spells CSARDLKNIQYF. The DNA of the CDR3 is TGCAGTGCCCGGGACCTCAAAAACATTCAGTACTTC.

This clonotype was recorded many times. This chain's CDR3 is CASSQGGDYGYTF. The CDR3 DNA sequence: TGCGCCAGCAGCCAAGGGGGGGACTATGGCTACACCTTC. The rearrangement links TRBV4-3 to TRBJ1-2; D is possibly TRBD1 (5 bases). The CDR3 has 13 residues. The ends were cut back, 1 base at V and 3 bases at J, with 6 bases in the middle. Germline V gives CDR1 LGHNA, CDR2 YSLEER.

The chain links TRBV7-6 to TRBJ2-5; 9 positions agree with TRBD2. The CDR3 totals 16 residues. Trimming at V came to 3 bases and at J to 2 bases, leaving 7 bases not matched to a gene. Germline CDR1 and CDR2: SGHVS and FNYEAQ. CDR3 amino acids: CASSFSTSGLQETQYF. The DNA of the CDR3 is TGTGCCAGCAGCTTTAGCACTAGCGGGCTACAAGAGACCCAGTACTTC.

This clonotype has just a few counts. The rearrangement uses TRBV5-1 and TRBJ2-7; D gene unclear. Germline V gene lookup returns CDR1 SGHRS and CDR2 YFSETQ. The V and J ends lost 1 base and 5 bases respectively, with 13 bases between them. The CDR3 runs to 14 residues. The CDR3 DNA reads TGCGCCAGCAGCTTGACCGGAGAAGGAAACGAGCAGTACTTC. It specifies CASSLTGEGNEQYF.

This clonotype was counted between two and nine times. This chain links TRBV7-2 with TRBJ2-5, with TRBD2 matching over 11 bases. The germline gives CDR1 SGHTA, CDR2 FQGNSA. V trimming: 2 bases; J trimming: 4 bases; junction bases outside the gene matches: 3. This CDR3 region has 15 residues. The CDR3 spells CASSLYGLAGETQYF. The CDR3 nucleotides are TGTGCCAGCAGCTTATACGGACTAGCGGGAGAGACCCAGTACTTC.